These 2 T cell receptor beta chains came from one sample sequenced in a study of blood T cell repertoires in COVID-19. The method was immunoSEQ multiplex PCR; TCRdb's version includes in-frame clones alone and lacks a portion of them. The sample records around 130,000 clones, under 90% being singletons. The material sequenced was peripheral blood. All receptors come from a man aged 60 to 69 with acute or convalescent COVID-19.

The rearrangement uses TRBV29-1 and TRBJ1-1, with a tentative D call TRBD1 (5 bases). The germline CDR1 and CDR2 sequences are SQVTM and ANQGSEA. This CDR3 region has 11 residues. V lost 7 bases and J 7 bases, leaving 13 bases between the germline ends. The CDR3 sequence: CSGRQGYEAFF. The CDR3 DNA reads TGCAGCGGCCGTCAGGGTTATGAAGCTTTCTTT.

The chain carries TRBV28 and TRBJ1-3, with D perhaps TRBD1 (5 bases). Per germline, CDR1 MDHEN and CDR2 SYDVKM. Between the trimmed V and J ends, which lost 6 bases and 6 bases, there was a span of 12 bases. The CDR3 is made up of 13 amino acids. The CDR3 nucleotides are TGTGCCAGCAGCCAGGGAATTACAAACACCATATATTTT. Translated: CASSQGITNTIYF.